This T cell receptor beta chain originates from a study of blood T cell repertoires in COVID-19. Turning to the study itself: Samples came from the United States, Italy and Spain, spanning acute and convalescent COVID-19. Sources were T cells, B-cell-depleted T cells, or PBMCs; the material itself was cDNA or gDNA.

There are a few counts of this clone. The CDR3 is 14 residues long. Trimming left V 3 bases short and J 4 bases short, with 13 bases between. CDR1 is SGHDT, CDR2 YYEEEE, per germline. Original data processing: The authors estimated nucleated cell counts from reference gene primer amplification. Assay: immunoSEQ multiplex PCR; the TCRdb copy retains only in-frame clones and omits some. That table is the source of V, J and clone size, and D and trimming were worked out from the DNA. The sample consists of about 120,000 clones, more than 60% of them appearing once. This sequence joins TRBV5-6 and TRBJ1-2, with TRBD1 as a possible D gene (5 bases). The sample comprised peripheral blood. This clonotype originated in a man in his 70s with acute or convalescent COVID-19. CDR3 nucleotide sequence: TGTGCCAGCAGCTGGGGTGGGGCAGTCTATGGCTACACCTTC. Protein sequence: CASSWGGAVYGYTF. The full variable domain, in which reference TRBV5-6 and TRBJ1-2 provide the parts outside the CDR3, is DAGVTQSPTHLIKTRGQQVTLRCSPKSGHDTVSWYQQALGQGPQFIFQYYEEEERQRGNFPDRFSGHQFPNYSSELNVNALLLGDSALYLCASSWGGAVYGYTFGSGTRLTVV.